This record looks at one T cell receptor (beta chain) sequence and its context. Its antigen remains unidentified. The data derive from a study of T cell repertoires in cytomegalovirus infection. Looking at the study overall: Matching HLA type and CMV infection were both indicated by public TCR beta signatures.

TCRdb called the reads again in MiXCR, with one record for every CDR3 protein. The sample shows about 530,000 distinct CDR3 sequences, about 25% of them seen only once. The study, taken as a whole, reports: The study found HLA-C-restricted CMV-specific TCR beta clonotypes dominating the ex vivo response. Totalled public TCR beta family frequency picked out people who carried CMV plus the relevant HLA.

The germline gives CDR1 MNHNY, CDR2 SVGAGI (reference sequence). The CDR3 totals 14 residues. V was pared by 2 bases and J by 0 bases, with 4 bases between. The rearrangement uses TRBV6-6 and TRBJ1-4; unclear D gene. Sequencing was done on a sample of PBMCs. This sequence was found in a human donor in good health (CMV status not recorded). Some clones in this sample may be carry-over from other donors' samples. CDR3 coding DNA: TGTGCCAGCAGTTACCATCCAACTAATGAAAAACTGTTTTTT. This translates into CASSYHPTNEKLFF.